The rows below give T cell receptor beta chains drawn from one sample of a study of cytomegalovirus exposure and HLA in healthy donors. The protocol was immunoSEQ multiplex PCR, while the TCRdb copy is restricted to in-frame clones and leaves out a portion. The sample yields about 210,000 clones, of which the top ten take up around 0.95%. Sequenced material: PBMCs. The receptors were gathered from a woman in her 30s in good health and CMV-seropositive. Both conserved end residues are part of each CDR3. A D gene is named only where the DNA matches it firmly.

j_gene: TRBJ1-6; d_gene: TRBD1; v_gene: TRBV19; CDR3nt: TGTGCCAGTAGTATGGGGACAGGGGACAATTCACCCCTCCACTTT; CDR3aa: CASSMGTGDNSPLHF
j_gene: TRBJ1-2; d_gene: NA; v_gene: TRBV19; CDR3nt: TGTGCCAGTAGTATAGAAGCAGGGAACTATGGCTACACCTTC; CDR3aa: CASSIEAGNYGYTF
j_gene: TRBJ1-2; d_gene: TRBD1; v_gene: TRBV6-5; CDR3nt: TGTGCCAGCAGTCGTACAGGGGACCATGGCTACACCTTC; CDR3aa: CASSRTGDHGYTF
j_gene: TRBJ2-5; d_gene: NA; v_gene: TRBV7-2; CDR3nt: TGTGCCACTAAATCCCAAGAGACCCAGTACTTC; CDR3aa: CATKSQETQYF
j_gene: TRBJ1-4; d_gene: NA; v_gene: TRBV10-3; CDR3nt: TGTGCCATCAGCCGGGACTTGACTAATGAAAAACTGTTTTTT; CDR3aa: CAISRDLTNEKLFF
j_gene: TRBJ2-5; d_gene: NA; v_gene: TRBV2; CDR3nt: TGTGCCAGCAGGTTCTCAGAGGCCGGGGAGACCCAGTACTTC; CDR3aa: CASRFSEAGETQYF
j_gene: TRBJ1-2; d_gene: NA; v_gene: TRBV6-1; CDR3nt: TGTGCCAGCAGTCCCCGCGGGGGAGGCTACACCTTC; CDR3aa: CASSPRGGGYTF
j_gene: TRBJ1-3; d_gene: NA; v_gene: TRBV27; CDR3nt: TGTGCCAGCAGTTACCAAGCCTCTGGAAACACCATATATTTT; CDR3aa: CASSYQASGNTIYF
j_gene: TRBJ1-1; d_gene: NA; v_gene: TRBV6-1; CDR3nt: TGTGCCGGCTGGCAGATTGATAGGGGAGCTTTCTTT; CDR3aa: CAGWQIDRGAFF
j_gene: TRBJ1-5; d_gene: NA; v_gene: TRBV15; CDR3nt: TGTGCCACCAGCAGAGATTACGGCGTCCGGGAGCCCCAGCATTTT; CDR3aa: CATSRDYGVREPQHF
j_gene: TRBJ2-5; d_gene: TRBD1; v_gene: TRBV11-1; CDR3nt: TGTGCCAGCAGCGGGACAGGGGGCCAGACCCAGTACTTC; CDR3aa: CASSGTGGQTQYF
j_gene: TRBJ2-3; d_gene: NA; v_gene: TRBV6-1; CDR3nt: TGTGCCAGCAGTGCTACAGATACGCAGTATTTT; CDR3aa: CASSATDTQYF
j_gene: TRBJ1-2; d_gene: NA; v_gene: TRBV5-6; CDR3nt: TGTGCCACCGAAGGGGGGGCAAGATTAGAGATGGGCTATGGCTACACCTTC; CDR3aa: CATEGGARLEMGYGYTF
j_gene: TRBJ1-4; d_gene: NA; v_gene: TRBV28; CDR3nt: TGTGCCAGCAGTTCTGGGAGTTCTAGTGAAAAACTGTTTTTT; CDR3aa: CASSSGSSSEKLFF
j_gene: TRBJ1-4; d_gene: NA; v_gene: TRBV28; CDR3nt: TGTGCCAGCAGTTTAGAGGAAAAACTGTTTTTT; CDR3aa: CASSLEEKLFF
j_gene: TRBJ1-1; d_gene: NA; v_gene: TRBV4-3; CDR3nt: TGCGCCAGCAGCCAAGGACTAGCCGGCACTGAAGCTTTCTTT; CDR3aa: CASSQGLAGTEAFF
j_gene: TRBJ2-4; d_gene: NA; v_gene: TRBV7-2; CDR3nt: TGTGCCAGCAGCTTAGGTCTAGCCAAAAACATTCAGTACTTC; CDR3aa: CASSLGLAKNIQYF
j_gene: TRBJ2-1; d_gene: TRBD2; v_gene: TRBV10-1; CDR3nt: TGCGCCAGCAGTGTAGCGGGGGGGCTTGGATATGAGCAGTTCTTC; CDR3aa: CASSVAGGLGYEQFF
j_gene: TRBJ1-5; d_gene: NA; v_gene: TRBV12-5; CDR3nt: TGTGCTAGTGGTTGGGGAGAGGGAGTGAGTAGCAATCAGCCCCAGCATTTT; CDR3aa: CASGWGEGVSSNQPQHF
j_gene: TRBJ2-5; d_gene: TRBD1; v_gene: TRBV5-1; CDR3nt: TGCGCCAGCAGTTTCGGACAGGCCGAAGAGACCCAGTACTTC; CDR3aa: CASSFGQAEETQYF
j_gene: TRBJ1-1; d_gene: TRBD1; v_gene: TRBV7-2; CDR3nt: TGTGCCAGCAGCAACGGACAGGGGGCTCCCACTGAAGCTTTCTTT; CDR3aa: CASSNGQGAPTEAFF
j_gene: TRBJ2-7; d_gene: TRBD2; v_gene: TRBV25-1; CDR3nt: TGTGCCAGCAGGGGCGGACTAGAGAGGGGCTACGAGCAGTACTTC; CDR3aa: CASRGGLERGYEQYF
j_gene: TRBJ2-1; d_gene: TRBD1; v_gene: TRBV14; CDR3nt: TGTGCCAGCAGCCAAGTAAGACAGGGGGCAGCCTACAATGAGCAGTTCTTC; CDR3aa: CASSQVRQGAAYNEQFF
j_gene: TRBJ1-1; d_gene: TRBD1; v_gene: TRBV25-1; CDR3nt: TGTGCCAGCAGTAGACCAGGGACAGCAAAGAACACTGAAGCTTTCTTT; CDR3aa: CASSRPGTAKNTEAFF
j_gene: TRBJ2-7; d_gene: TRBD2; v_gene: TRBV5-1; CDR3nt: TGCGCCAGCAGCCGTGATCCTAGCGGGGGGAAGTACGAGCAGTACTTC; CDR3aa: CASSRDPSGGKYEQYF
j_gene: TRBJ2-3; d_gene: NA; v_gene: TRBV5-1; CDR3nt: TGCGCCAGCGGACCCGTTGGGACTTCCACAGATACGCAGTATTTT; CDR3aa: CASGPVGTSTDTQYF
j_gene: TRBJ2-7; d_gene: TRBD2; v_gene: TRBV28; CDR3nt: TGTGCCAGCAGTTTATGGGGACTAGCGGGAGGGATTGGCTCCTACGAGCAGTACTTC; CDR3aa: CASSLWGLAGGIGSYEQYF
j_gene: TRBJ1-3; d_gene: TRBD1; v_gene: TRBV9; CDR3nt: TGTGCCAGCAGCGTAGCTACAGGGGAGTCAGGAAACACCATATATTTT; CDR3aa: CASSVATGESGNTIYF
j_gene: TRBJ2-2; d_gene: TRBD2; v_gene: TRBV6-5; CDR3nt: TGTGCCATTAGCGGGTCGAACACCGGGGAGCTGTTTTTT; CDR3aa: CAISGSNTGELFF
j_gene: TRBJ2-1; d_gene: TRBD2; v_gene: TRBV30; CDR3nt: TGTGCCTGGAGTGCCAAGGGACTAGCGGGAGCTGAGCAGTTCTTC; CDR3aa: CAWSAKGLAGAEQFF
j_gene: TRBJ2-5; d_gene: NA; v_gene: TRBV5-8; CDR3nt: TGTGCCAGCAGTTTCGAGGAAGAGACCCAGTACTTC; CDR3aa: CASSFEEETQYF
j_gene: TRBJ1-5; d_gene: TRBD1; v_gene: TRBV10-1; CDR3nt: TGCGCCAGCATACGGACAGGCCCCAATCAGCCCCAGCATTTT; CDR3aa: CASIRTGPNQPQHF
j_gene: TRBJ2-2; d_gene: TRBD2; v_gene: TRBV19; CDR3nt: TGTGCCAGTTGGGGGGGACCGACTAGCGTGTTAACCGGGGAGCTGTTTTTT; CDR3aa: CASWGGPTSVLTGELFF
j_gene: TRBJ2-2; d_gene: NA; v_gene: TRBV2; CDR3nt: TGTGCCAGCAGTGAAGAGGGGAGGACCGGGGAGCTGTTTTTT; CDR3aa: CASSEEGRTGELFF
j_gene: TRBJ1-1; d_gene: NA; v_gene: TRBV30; CDR3nt: TGTGCCTGGAGGGTGGGCAGTGTGAACACTGAAGCTTTCTTT; CDR3aa: CAWRVGSVNTEAFF
j_gene: TRBJ2-1; d_gene: TRBD1; v_gene: TRBV7-9; CDR3nt: TGTGCCAGCAGCTTACTGACAGGGTACAATGAGCAGTTCTTC; CDR3aa: CASSLLTGYNEQFF
j_gene: TRBJ1-5; d_gene: TRBD1; v_gene: TRBV27; CDR3nt: TGTGCCAGCAGCCGGGGACAGGTTAACAAGGGGAATCAGCCCCAGCATTTT; CDR3aa: CASSRGQVNKGNQPQHF
j_gene: TRBJ1-2; d_gene: NA; v_gene: TRBV19; CDR3nt: TGTGCCAGTAGATCCACAGGGACCCGAAGCTATGGCTACACCTTC; CDR3aa: CASRSTGTRSYGYTF
j_gene: TRBJ2-5; d_gene: TRBD2; v_gene: TRBV30; CDR3nt: TGTGCCTGGAGTACCAGGCTAGCGGAAGAGACCCAGTACTTC; CDR3aa: CAWSTRLAEETQYF
j_gene: TRBJ2-7; d_gene: TRBD1; v_gene: TRBV18; CDR3nt: TGTGCCAGCTCACCACTACCGGGACAGGGGGCTTACGAGCAGTACTTC; CDR3aa: CASSPLPGQGAYEQYF
j_gene: TRBJ2-3; d_gene: NA; v_gene: TRBV6-7; CDR3nt: TGTGCCAGCAGTTACTCCCACCTAGCTCGAAGCACAGATACGCAGTATTTT; CDR3aa: CASSYSHLARSTDTQYF
j_gene: TRBJ2-2; d_gene: TRBD1; v_gene: TRBV10-3; CDR3nt: TGTGCCATCAGAGATCAAGGGGGCGCCTACACCGGGGAGCTGTTTTTT; CDR3aa: CAIRDQGGAYTGELFF
j_gene: TRBJ2-5; d_gene: NA; v_gene: TRBV20-1; CDR3nt: TGCAGTGCTAGAGGAGAGTACTTC; CDR3aa: CSARGEYF
j_gene: TRBJ2-7; d_gene: NA; v_gene: TRBV6-1; CDR3nt: TGTGCCAGCACCCGGACGGGGGTGGTGTACGAGCAGTACTTC; CDR3aa: CASTRTGVVYEQYF
j_gene: TRBJ2-5; d_gene: TRBD1; v_gene: TRBV7-6; CDR3nt: TGTGCCAGCAGCTTAGCGAGACAGGGGGCAGGGGAGACCCAGTACTTC; CDR3aa: CASSLARQGAGETQYF
j_gene: TRBJ2-3; d_gene: NA; v_gene: TRBV20-1; CDR3nt: TGCAGTGCTGAAAGAGGGGATACGCAGTATTTT; CDR3aa: CSAERGDTQYF
j_gene: TRBJ1-4; d_gene: TRBD1; v_gene: TRBV6-6; CDR3nt: TGTGCCAGCAGACTACAGGGGGCGAAGGAAAAACTGTTTTTT; CDR3aa: CASRLQGAKEKLFF
j_gene: TRBJ2-1; d_gene: TRBD2; v_gene: TRBV6-1; CDR3nt: TGTGCCAGCAGCCAGGGTACTAGCGGGATCAATGAGCAGTTCTTC; CDR3aa: CASSQGTSGINEQFF
j_gene: TRBJ2-5; d_gene: TRBD1; v_gene: TRBV5-1; CDR3nt: TGCGCCAGCAGCTTGGAGGGGGCCGAGACCCAGTACTTC; CDR3aa: CASSLEGAETQYF
j_gene: TRBJ1-2; d_gene: NA; v_gene: TRBV19; CDR3nt: TGTGCCAGTAAATGGCCGGGGGGACACTATGGCTACACCTTC; CDR3aa: CASKWPGGHYGYTF
j_gene: TRBJ2-5; d_gene: NA; v_gene: TRBV11-3; CDR3nt: TGTGCCAGCAGCACTACAGGACCCCAAGAGACCCAGTACTTC; CDR3aa: CASSTTGPQETQYF
j_gene: TRBJ1-5; d_gene: NA; v_gene: TRBV5-6; CDR3nt: TGTGCCAGCAGCTCTCAGAATCAGCCCCAGCATTTT; CDR3aa: CASSSQNQPQHF
j_gene: TRBJ2-5; d_gene: TRBD2; v_gene: TRBV11-2; CDR3nt: TGTGCCAGCAGCGGGACTAGCGGGAGGTCGGGAGAGACCCAGTACTTC; CDR3aa: CASSGTSGRSGETQYF
j_gene: TRBJ2-7; d_gene: TRBD1; v_gene: TRBV6-5; CDR3nt: TGTGCCAGCAGTTATGAGGACAGGTCCGAGCAGTACTTC; CDR3aa: CASSYEDRSEQYF
j_gene: TRBJ1-5; d_gene: NA; v_gene: TRBV27; CDR3nt: TGTGCCAGCCGCCCCGGGGTTCCTTTCTATAGCAATCAGCCCCAGCATTTT; CDR3aa: CASRPGVPFYSNQPQHF
j_gene: TRBJ2-1; d_gene: NA; v_gene: TRBV5-4; CDR3nt: TGTGCCAGCAGCTTGGGAGGGAATTCCTACAATGAGCAGTTCTTC; CDR3aa: CASSLGGNSYNEQFF
j_gene: TRBJ2-1; d_gene: NA; v_gene: TRBV4-3; CDR3nt: TGCGCCAGCAGCCTCCAGGTCGACGCCGCATCCTACAATGAGCAGTTCTTC; CDR3aa: CASSLQVDAASYNEQFF